Following are 13 T cell receptor beta chains from one sample sequenced in a study of blood T cell repertoires in COVID-19. TCRdb's copy holds only in-frame clones and misses some; the assay was immunoSEQ multiplex PCR. The table records some 350,000 clones, around 90% of them present only once. The sample consisted of peripheral blood. Source of these receptors: a man between 18 and 29 years old with active or convalescent COVID-19.

The chain has TRBV19 and TRBJ2-2, with TRBD1 identical over 8 bases. V trimming: 5 bases; J trimming: 5 bases; junction bases outside the gene matches: 16. Germline V gene lookup returns CDR1 LNHDA and CDR2 SQIVND (reference sequence). This CDR3 is built from 18 residues. The CDR3 DNA sequence: TGTGCCAGTAGTTACGAATCCCCACAGGGGGGCTGGACCGGGGAGCTGTTTTTT. Protein product: CASSYESPQGGWTGELFF.

The V gene is TRBV28, the J gene TRBJ2-7, with D uncertain. The length of the CDR3 is 14 residues. Trimming took off 6 bases at V and 0 bases at J, with 12 bases between the two ends. The V gene's germline CDR1 is MDHEN and CDR2 SYDVKM. The CDR3: CASSEPRLSYEQYF. In nucleotides, the CDR3 is TGTGCCAGCAGCGAACCCCGACTCTCCTACGAGCAGTACTTC. The full variable domain, its missing parts supplied by reference TRBV28 and TRBJ2-7, is DVKVTQSSRYLVKRTGEKVFLECVQDMDHENMFWYRQDPGLGLRLIYFSYDVKMKEKGDIPEGYSVSREKKERFSLILESASTNQTSMYLCASSEPRLSYEQYFGPGTRLTVT.

The rearrangement joins TRBV7-2 to TRBJ2-5; 9 bases line up with TRBD1. V lost 5 bases, J lost 5 bases, and 9 bases stayed unmatched. Germline-derived CDR1 and CDR2 are SGHTA and FQGNSA. This CDR3 is built from 15 residues. The CDR3 loop is CASSTRQGVAETQYF. The CDR3 DNA sequence: TGTGCCAGCAGCACCCGACAGGGGGTCGCGGAGACCCAGTACTTC. Based on the CDR3 plus reference TRBV7-2 and TRBJ2-5, the full variable domain is GAGVSQSPSNKVTEKGKDVELRCDPISGHTALYWYRQSLGQGLEFLIYFQGNSAPDKSGLPSDRFSAERTGGSVSTLTIQRTQQEDSAVYLCASSTRQGVAETQYFGPGTRLLVL.

The CDR3 loop is CASSDLPRYEQYF. The CDR3 coding sequence is TGTGCCAGCAGTGATCTCCCGCGCTACGAGCAGTACTTC. The rearrangement uses TRBV7-9 and TRBJ2-7; D gene ambiguous. Germline values: CDR1 SEHNR, CDR2 FQNEAQ (reference sequence). This CDR3 region has 13 residues. Trimming took 6 bases from V and 3 from J, leaving 12 bases between them.

The sample holds one count of this clone. This CDR3 reads CAWEQGANQPQHF. DNA for the CDR3: TGTGCCTGGGAACAGGGGGCGAATCAGCCCCAGCATTTT. The gene calls are TRBV30 and TRBJ1-5, with 9 bases matching TRBD1. CDR1 is GTSNPN and CDR2 is SVGIG in the germline V gene (reference sequence). The CDR3 sequence is 13 residues long. V shed 5 bases, J shed 4 bases, and the junction held 3 bases outside the gene matches.

The CDR3 nucleotides are TGTGCCAGCAGCTTAGGGGGAAGACGACTTAGCGCGAGTACGTCGGGGTACTTC. Its protein is CASSLGGRRLSASTSGYF. The rearrangement uses TRBV13 and TRBJ2-7, with D perhaps TRBD2 (5 bases). The CDR3 contains 18 residues. Per the germline V gene, CDR1 is PRHDT and CDR2 is FYEKMQ (reference sequence). V was shortened by 0 bases and J by 12 bases, with 30 bases between the two germline ends. The full variable domain, in which reference TRBV13 and TRBJ2-7 provide the parts outside the CDR3, is AAGVIQSPRHLIKEKRETATLKCYPIPRHDTVYWYQQGPGQDPQFLISFYEKMQSDKGSIPDRFSAQQFSDYHSELNMSSLELGDSALYFCASSLGGRRLSASTSGYFGPGTRLTVT.

This chain links TRBV6-5 with TRBJ1-5; D not certain. V shed 4 bases and J shed 3 bases, with 4 bases lying between them. Germline V lookup: CDR1 MNHEY, CDR2 SVGAGI. CDR3 length equals 12 residues. CDR3 residues: CASSSNNQPQHF. The CDR3 coding sequence is TGTGCCAGCAGTTCCAACAATCAGCCCCAGCATTTT.

J is TRBJ1-4 and V is TRBV11-3, with unresolved D. Per germline, CDR1 SGHNT and CDR2 YENEEA. The length of the CDR3 is 13 residues. The V and J ends lost 4 bases and 3 bases respectively, with 6 bases between them. The CDR3 nucleotides read TGTGCCAGCAGCTCTGGGCCTAATGAAAAACTGTTTTTT. It is translated as CASSSGPNEKLFF.

The chain combines TRBV9 with TRBJ2-7, with 13 bases fitting TRBD2. The CDR3 covers 16 residues. CDR1 and CDR2 from the germline V gene are SGDLS and YYNGEE. V lost 3 bases and J lost 4; bases outside the gene matches: 7. In DNA, the CDR3 is TGTGCCAGCAGCGCCCACGGGACTAGCGGGGAATACGAGCAGTACTTC. This sequence encodes CASSAHGTSGEYEQYF.

V gene TRBV2 combines with J gene TRBJ1-6, with 8 bases aligning to TRBD1. Germline loops: CDR1 SNHLY, CDR2 FYNNEI. The CDR3 sequence is 13 residues long. J gave up 10 bases and V 6 bases, and 5 bases lay outside the gene matches. The CDR3 reads CASRGQELSPLHF. In DNA form, the CDR3 reads TGTGCCAGCAGGGGACAGGAGTTGTCACCCCTCCACTTT.

This chain uses TRBV11-2 with TRBJ1-6; 7 positions agree with TRBD1. The CDR3 is 18 amino acids. V trimming: 5 bases; J trimming: 0 bases; junction bases outside the gene matches: 10. CDR1 and CDR2 (germline): SGHAT, FQNNGV. CDR3 sequence: CASSPGTALSSYNSPLHF. CDR3 in DNA: TGTGCCAGCAGCCCCGGGACAGCACTTAGCTCCTATAATTCACCCCTCCACTTT. The whole variable domain, filled in from reference TRBV11-2 and TRBJ1-6, reads EAGVAQSPRYKIIEKRQSVAFWCNPISGHATLYWYQQILGQGPKLLIQFQNNGVVDDSQLPKDRFSAERLKGVDSTLKIQPAKLEDSAVYLCASSPGTALSSYNSPLHFGNGTRLTVT.

The chain recombines TRBV19 with TRBJ2-7, with a possible D match to TRBD1 (6 bases). Germline V gene data show CDR1 as LNHDA and CDR2 as SQIVND (reference sequence). Trimming cost V 6 bases and J 7 bases, with 25 bases left between them. CDR3 size: 16 residues. The chain's CDR3 is CASSPRGLGSSGEQYF. CDR3 bases: TGTGCCAGTAGCCCAAGGGGGTTAGGGAGTTCTGGGGAGCAGTACTTC.

This chain uses TRBV18 with TRBJ2-7, with 10 bases fitting TRBD1. The CDR3 has 15 amino acids. Trimming cost V 6 bases and J 1 base; bases outside gene matches: 6. Germline V gene sequence: CDR1 KGHSH, CDR2 LQKENI. CDR3 amino acids: CASSLDRGISYEQYF. The CDR3 coding sequence is TGTGCCAGCTCTCTGGACAGGGGGATATCCTACGAGCAGTACTTC. Full variable domain (rest looked up from reference TRBV18 and TRBJ2-7): NAGVMQNPRHLVRRRGQEARLRCSPMKGHSHVYWYRQLPEEGLKFMVYLQKENIIDESGMPKERFSAEFPKEGPSILRIQQVVRGDSAAYFCASSLDRGISYEQYFGPGTRLTVT.